A selection of T cell receptor beta chains follows, all from one sample in a study of blood T cell repertoires in COVID-19. TCRdb keeps only in-frame clones here, not all; method: immunoSEQ multiplex PCR. This table holds around 380,000 clones, roughly four fifths found once. The specimen was peripheral blood. The receptor source for this set is a human donor with acute or convalescent COVID-19. The donor label of this sample is uncertain. CDR3s include the opening cysteine and the closing phenylalanine or tryptophan. A D gene is named only where the DNA matches it firmly. Expanded clones are given a class, and other clones once, few, many or no size at all.

TRBJ1-3	TRBD1	TRBV6-5	.	CASSPRQGDTIYF	TGTGCCAGCAGTCCCCGACAGGGAGACACCATATATTTT
TRBJ2-5	TRBD2	TRBV6-2/TRBV6-3	.	CASSYASGGRQETQYF	TGTGCCAGCAGTTACGCTAGCGGGGGCCGACAAGAGACCCAGTACTTC
TRBJ2-5	TRBD1	TRBV4-2	.	CASSQWDREKETQYF	TGTGCCAGCAGCCAATGGGACAGGGAAAAAGAGACCCAGTACTTC
TRBJ1-5	.	TRBV2	many	CASSEEEGVRQPQHF	TGTGCCAGCAGTGAGGAAGAGGGAGTACGGCAGCCCCAGCATTTT
TRBJ2-2	TRBD1	TRBV6-5	.	CASRGQPNTGELFF	TGTGCCAGCAGGGGACAGCCGAACACCGGGGAGCTGTTTTTT
TRBJ1-1	.	TRBV7-8	.	CASSRRRGRDTEAFF	TGTGCCAGCAGCCGACGGCGGGGGCGCGATACTGAAGCTTTCTTT
TRBJ2-1	.	TRBV7-2	.	CASSLDDWLQRPLGDEQFF	TGTGCCAGCAGCTTAGACGATTGGCTTCAGAGACCCCTCGGGGATGAGCAGTTCTTC
TRBJ1-4	TRBD1	TRBV29-1	.	CSGQASLNEKLFF	TGCAGTGGACAGGCTTCTTTAAATGAAAAACTGTTTTTT
TRBJ1-1	TRBD1	TRBV28	.	CASSPTPGQGDTEAFF	TGTGCCAGCAGTCCCACGCCGGGACAGGGGGACACTGAAGCTTTCTTT
TRBJ2-3	.	TRBV18	once	CASSNTGGGTDTQYF	TGTGCCAGCTCCAACACGGGGGGCGGAACAGATACGCAGTATTTT
TRBJ1-2	TRBD1	TRBV5-1	.	CASSLGRTGQTRNYGYTF	TGCGCCAGCAGCTTGGGGCGTACGGGACAGACCCGTAACTATGGCTACACCTTC
TRBJ1-1	TRBD1	TRBV19	.	CASSISLGTGGVVGAFF	TGTGCCAGTAGTATTTCATTGGGGACAGGGGGCGTGGTCGGAGCTTTCTTT
TRBJ2-5	TRBD2	TRBV4-1	.	CASSQELAGGRETQYF	TGCGCCAGCAGCCAAGAATTAGCGGGAGGTAGGGAGACCCAGTACTTC
TRBJ1-2	.	TRBV6-5	few	CASSLMYRYGYTF	TGTGCCAGCAGTCTAATGTACAGATATGGCTACACCTTC
TRBJ2-2	TRBD1	TRBV10-3	.	CAISEAWDSPNTGELFF	TGTGCCATCAGTGAGGCTTGGGACAGCCCGAACACCGGGGAGCTGTTTTTT
TRBJ1-5	.	TRBV6-1	.	CASSEAMGGQPQHF	TGTGCCAGCAGTGAAGCGATGGGGGGTCAGCCCCAGCATTTT
TRBJ1-1	.	TRBV5-4	.	CASSSGDKENTEAFF	TGTGCCAGCAGCAGCGGGGACAAGGAGAACACTGAAGCTTTCTTT
TRBJ2-3	.	TRBV10-1	.	CASSESIQADTQYF	TGCGCCAGCAGTGAGTCTATCCAGGCAGATACGCAGTATTTT
TRBJ2-1	TRBD2	TRBV30	.	CAWKPRPGGGGFYEQFF	TGTGCCTGGAAACCGCGACCTGGGGGGGGAGGGTTCTATGAGCAGTTCTTC
TRBJ2-3	TRBD2	TRBV20-1	.	CASGVPDTQYF	TGCGCTAGCGGGGTCCCGGATACGCAGTATTTT
TRBJ1-5	TRBD1	TRBV19	.	CASSSDRGQGRGQPQHF	TGTGCCAGTAGTAGCGACAGGGGCCAAGGTAGAGGTCAGCCCCAGCATTTT
TRBJ1-5	.	TRBV19	.	CASREAYSNQPQHF	TGTGCCAGTCGGGAAGCATATAGCAATCAGCCCCAGCATTTT
TRBJ1-2	.	TRBV4-1	.	CASSQDGVGGKDGYTF	TGCGCCAGCAGCCAAGATGGGGTCGGGGGGAAGGATGGCTACACCTTC
TRBJ2-4	.	TRBV28	few	CASSLSPPQNIQYF	TGTGCCAGCAGTTTATCCCCCCCTCAAAACATTCAGTACTTC
TRBJ1-1	.	TRBV10-3	once	CAITATALNTEAFF	TGTGCCATCACCGCGACAGCTCTGAACACTGAAGCTTTCTTT
TRBJ1-2	TRBD1	TRBV6-6	.	CASKRQGGLNGYTF	TGTGCCAGCAAGCGACAGGGTGGGTTGAATGGCTACACCTTC
TRBJ2-2	.	TRBV6-5	once	CASGSGVTGELFF	TGTGCCAGCGGATCCGGGGTCACCGGGGAGCTGTTTTTT
TRBJ1-1	TRBD1	TRBV2	.	CASGEQGVRTEAFF	TGTGCCAGCGGGGAGCAGGGGGTGAGAACTGAAGCTTTCTTT
TRBJ1-4	.	TRBV7-2	.	CASSLMPGGGNEKLFF	TGTGCCAGCAGCTTAATGCCCGGGGGAGGGAATGAAAAACTGTTTTTT
TRBJ2-1	.	TRBV7-2	.	CASSPTRFYNEQFF	TGTGCCAGCAGTCCCACGAGATTCTACAATGAGCAGTTCTTC